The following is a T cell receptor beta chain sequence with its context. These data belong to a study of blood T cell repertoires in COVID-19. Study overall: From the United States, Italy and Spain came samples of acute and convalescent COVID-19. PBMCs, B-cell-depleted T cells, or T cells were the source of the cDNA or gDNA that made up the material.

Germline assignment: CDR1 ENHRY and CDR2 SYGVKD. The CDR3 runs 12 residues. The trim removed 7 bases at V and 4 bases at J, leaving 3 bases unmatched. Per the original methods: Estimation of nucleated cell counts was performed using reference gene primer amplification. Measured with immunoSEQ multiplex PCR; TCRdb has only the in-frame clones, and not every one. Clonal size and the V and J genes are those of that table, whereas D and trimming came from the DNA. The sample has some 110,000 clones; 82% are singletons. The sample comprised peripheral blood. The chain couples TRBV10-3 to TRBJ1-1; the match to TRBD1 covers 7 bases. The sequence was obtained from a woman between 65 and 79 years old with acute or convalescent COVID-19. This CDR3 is CAITQGGTEAFF. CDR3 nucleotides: TGTGCCATCACCCAGGGGGGCACTGAAGCTTTCTTT.